The entry below describes one TCR beta chain. This clone's antigen is unknown. No per-base quality is available; no much larger clone lies one base away. The germline V gene encodes CDR1 MNHEY and CDR2 SMNVEV (reference sequence). V sheds 4 bases and J sheds 2 bases, leaving 15 bases between their ends. From cysteine to phenylalanine, the CDR3 is 17 amino acids long. Just the 51-base CDR3 DNA is kept, in frame starting at base 1. The library came from the immunoSEQ multiplex PCR assay. The multiplex PCR relied on a mix of 60 forward primers for TCR Vbeta segments and 13 reverse primers for TCR Jbeta segments. Amplification of the CDR3 region of rearranged TCR beta genes was performed with a multiplex PCR assay on genomic DNA. The Illumina HiSeq System was used to sequence the amplified TCR beta libraries as 87-base-pair reads. The authors processed their data as follows. Across the 600 to 700 repertoires, a later analysis counted tens of millions of unique TCR beta chains, roughly 11 million of which were shared by at least two donors. A nearest-neighbor algorithm error-corrected the raw reads and collapsed the reads into unique sequences, merging closely related sequences to remove PCR and sequencing errors. CDR3 sequences were aligned to IMGT reference sequences to assign V, D and J gene segments. For a sequence to be retained, at least a six-nucleotide match to both a V gene segment and a J gene segment was required. Rearrangements were classified as productive when the CDR3 lacked stop codons and remained in frame with V and J, and all other rearrangements were classified as non-productive. CDR3 was defined according to IMGT convention as the region running from the second conserved V-encoded cysteine to the conserved J-encoded phenylalanine. The earlier analysis of some 580 of the donors excluded any sequence lacking an unambiguous match to a single V gene segment. An earlier analysis of 450 to 650 of the donors called V segments functional above 56.7% productive rearrangements and segregating when the between-donor standard deviation exceeded 5%. A statistical classification framework was built to diagnose cytomegalovirus status from the catalog of TCR beta chain sequences. In a later analysis, TCR nucleotide sequences were compared against IMGT/GENE-DB human TR gene sequences so that V and J genes could be assigned. Using the TCRdist pipeline, a later analysis assigned CDR3 sequences along with most-parsimonious VDJ recombination scenarios. A later analysis defined each TCR beta chain by its CDR3 amino acid sequence plus V-gene family, and excluded reads lacking a unique V-gene family. As a way to deal with suspected cross-contamination and a sequencing artifact, a later analysis dropped 450 to 600 nucleotide sequences that were highly shared and had low generation probability. In a later analysis, a clonal expansion index for each public chain was calculated from normalized within-repertoire ranks of inferred template counts. In a later analysis, generation probabilities were computed using a VDJ recombination model fitted to out-of-frame rearrangements, and the results were checked against IGoR. In a later analysis, hypergeometric tests were used to score TCR-TCR, TCR-HLA and TCR-CMV co-occurrence, with a repertoire-size bias correction applied to TCR pairs. In a later analysis, false discovery rates were estimated by permuting HLA or CMV assignments 20 times. A later analysis grouped co-occurring TCRs with DBSCAN, adding TCRdist sequence similarity when clustering within HLA-allele-positive subsets. Repertoires with fewer than 30,000 or more than 120,000 public chains, plus five repertoires with anomalous nucleotide sharing, were excluded from co-occurrence clustering. TCRdb stores this immuneACCESS table with in-frame sequences only. Part of the clones is absent; in the studies checked, under half of the shortfall reflects unresolved V genes, and no reason is known for the rest. That table supplies the V and J calls and clone size; D and trimming were determined from the DNA. The sample table contains about 200,000 clones; only one count was recorded for approximately 70% of them. In total, the top ten clones hold 1.5% to 2% of the sample.

The data originate from a study of cytomegalovirus exposure and HLA in healthy donors (dated by TCRdb to 2015 to 2018). For the study in its entirety: In an earlier analysis of 550 to 750 of the donors, 276 Gb of sequence data and just under 120 million unique TCR beta sequences from about 179 million T cells were reported. An early release covering over 500 HLA-typed donors comprised about 310 gigabases of sequencing data and tens of millions of unique TCR sequences. Of the roughly 400 genotyped donors, 80% to 90% were placed in the genetic ancestry cluster associated with self-reported Caucasian donors. The study aimed to test whether signatures of past pathogen exposure could be identified by cataloging public T cell receptors. The study profiled the T cell repertoires of fewer than 850 subjects by immunosequencing and related them to cytomegalovirus serostatus. Besides the first cohort of 666 subjects, a separate validation cohort made up of over a hundred different subjects was used. To predict cytomegalovirus infection status, the study brought together high-throughput TCR immunosequencing, statistical association of individual TCRs with disease status, and machine learning. A later analysis re-examined previously published TCR beta repertoires from several hundred donors and added high-resolution HLA genotyping to investigate patterns of TCR occurrence. In the later analysis, no new phenotypic data were used to find candidate immune exposures; instead, reliance was placed on TCR beta sequences and their occurrence across donors. An earlier analysis of roughly 580 of the donors used high-throughput TCR beta sequencing to judge whether each TCR beta V gene segment behaved as functional or pseudogenic. Donor age, sex, ethnicity and CMV serostatus were compiled together with the repertoire data. In a later genetic analysis, genome-wide SNP genotypes for about three fifths of the roughly 670 donors were used, and that subset was treated as a discovery cohort. Every discovery cohort repertoire had been produced on one sequencing platform. HLA typing covered class I and class II loci at four-digit resolution. Typing coverage differed by locus: A, B, C, DRB1 and DQB1 were typed in roughly 620-630 donors, DQA1 in about 560, DPA1 in approximately 600, and DPB1 in roughly 470. Because of strong linkage in the cohort, roughly five DR-DQ haplotypes were treated as single units for association and clustering. Across under 500 genotyped donors of the cohort, an average of 235,054 unique TCR beta nucleotide sequences per donor were sequenced, and 15% to 20% of those sequences were non-productive.

The investigation overall reported the following: This cohort had only TCR beta chains sequenced, and the lack of alpha or paired-chain data limited which features could be detected. Compared with equally common non-associated chains, HLA-associated TCR beta chains in a later analysis were more clonally expanded and had lower generation probabilities. Several of the top co-occurrence clusters appeared to be linked to parvovirus B19, influenza, CMV and Epstein-Barr virus, according to a later analysis. HLA typing was unavailable for some donors at each locus, so association tests used only the typed subset. While some public TCRs were present in many individuals, most TCR sequences turned up only very rarely across donors. In a later genetic analysis, fewer N-insertions in productive TCRs were reported among donors in an Asian-associated ancestry cluster than the roughly 700-donor mean. A total of fewer than 200 TCR beta chains were listed by the study as associated with cytomegalovirus. At a false discovery rate of 0.05, a later analysis linked about 16,000 TCR beta sequences to specific HLA alleles. Broadly in line with IMGT annotations, most TCR beta V segments showed up in productive rearrangements about 87% or about 30% of the time in an earlier analysis of around 600 of the donors. Assigning TCR associations to individual alleles was difficult when HLA alleles, especially DR and DQ, strongly co-occurred. The presence/absence analyses assumed that sequencing depth was roughly uniform across donors, and that assumption may not be true. A cluster of highly shared sequence variants was judged likely to represent a technical artifact of the sequencing pipeline. Linkage disequilibrium might explain the correlated functional status among segregating V segments, but an unknown experimental factor could not be excluded. The authors suggested that the approach could potentially be generalized to other disease states and immunological phenotypes. A later genetic analysis associated a missense DCLRE1C variant with V-gene and J-gene trimming of TCR beta chains, and an independent cohort replicated the association. The 87-base-pair reads could not distinguish some IMGT-functional V segments, including TRBV6-2 and TRBV6-3, so those segments were excluded. For the cohort, immune exposure information was limited to CMV serostatus. In a later analysis, most CMV-associated TCR beta chains were found to appear HLA-restricted, with HLA associations seemingly driven largely by CMV exposure. According to a later analysis, TCR association rates differed among HLA loci, with DRB1 alleles showing the most associated TCRs and HLA-C alleles showing the fewest. In vitro tests confirmed that three of the cytomegalovirus-associated TCR beta chains recognize cytomegalovirus antigens. Because counts were too low, more than 15 rarely observed V segments, including chromosome 9 orphons, were left out of the earlier analysis of 587 of the donors. A further reported finding was that TCR beta sequences accurately predicted the HLA-A and HLA-B alleles for most subjects in the first cohort. The classifier was reported to diagnose cytomegalovirus status with high specificity and sensitivity in both the original and validation cohorts.

In total, approximately 700 healthy bone marrow donors made up the cohort. At the time of sampling, every cohort member was nominally healthy, though immune exposures that went unrecorded were likely present. The donor was CMV seronegative and belonged to the group of 352 seronegative cohort members. Every donor gave a peripheral blood sample, and the peripheral blood mononuclear cells from that sample were used for TCR beta sequencing. Genomic DNA was extracted from the blood cell samples with the Qiagen DNeasy Blood Extraction Kit. The TCR was taken from a woman in her twenties or thirties in good health and CMV-seronegative. Sequenced sample: PBMCs. Recombination joined TRBV27 with TRBJ2-6, and TRBD2 may be the D gene, going by 6 matching bases. In nucleotide form, the sequence is TGTGCCAGCAGTTCTAGCGCGAGACCAACTGGGGCCAACGTCCTGACTTTC. This encodes CASSSSARPTGANVLTF.